This record covers a single T cell receptor beta chain. Clones were read by immunoSEQ multiplex PCR, and TCRdb kept only the in-frame ones, dropping some. The sample records 85,000 to 95,000 clones, approximately 95% being singletons. These data come from a study of technical replicates of blood from several donors. The V segment lost 5 bases and the J segment 5 bases; nucleotides outside the gene matches: 5. The CDR3 consists of 14 residues. The V gene's germline CDR1 is SEHNR and CDR2 FQNEAQ (reference sequence). This chain links TRBV7-9 with TRBJ1-4, with 7 bases that match TRBD1. The sample comprised T cells isolated from PBMCs. The clonotype was recovered from a human donor in good health. The CDR3 sequence is CASSLGQENEKLFF. CDR3 DNA: TGTGCCAGCAGCCTAGGACAGGAAAATGAAAAACTGTTTTTT.